This T cell receptor beta chain was obtained from a study of T-cell reconstitution after alpha-beta-depleted transplantation in children. Unique molecular identifiers were used to barcode this TCRbeta library. TCRdb reanalysed the PCR reads using MiXCR and keeps one entry per CDR3 protein. Among around 340,000 distinct CDR3 sequences listed, more than 10% were seen once. Trimming took 6 bases from V and 9 from J, leaving 18 bases between them. The CDR3 consists of 13 residues. There are a few counts of this clonotype. The material was PBMCs, obtained from the stem cell graft. The receptor's source is a human donor who donated a stem cell graft to a child with Fanconi anemia. The chain recombines TRBV12-3 or TRBV12-4 with TRBJ2-7; D might be TRBD1 (7 bases). CDR3 in DNA: TGTGCCAGCAGGCCCCGGCCTCAGGGGGGGCAGTACTTC. It specifies CASRPRPQGGQYF.